These T cell receptor beta chains were read from a single sample in a study of blood T cell repertoires in COVID-19. Some clones are missing from TCRdb's copy, which holds only in-frame ones; the method was immunoSEQ multiplex PCR. This repertoire shows around 130,000 clones, approximately 85% found once; its top ten account for 2.5% to 3%. What was sequenced was peripheral blood. Receptors originate from a man in his fifties or sixties with acute or convalescent COVID-19. Each CDR3 is given with its conserved first and last residue. A D gene is named only where the DNA matches it firmly. Some rows mark clone size as missing; the rest say once, few, many or name a class of expanded clone.

J: TRBJ1-4
V: TRBV30
D: NA
size: NA
DNA: TGTGCCTGGAGAGGGGATCAAGCAATGGGAAAACTGTTTTTT
CDR3: CAWRGDQAMGKLFF

J: TRBJ2-7
V: TRBV21-1
D: NA
size: NA
DNA: TGTGCCAGCAGCAATCGGGTCGTGGAGCAGTACTTC
CDR3: CASSNRVVEQYF

J: TRBJ2-5
V: TRBV7-9
D: TRBD1
size: NA
DNA: TGTGCCAGCAGCGCACCGGACAGGGGATCTGAGACCCAGTACTTC
CDR3: CASSAPDRGSETQYF

J: TRBJ2-7
V: TRBV6-5
D: TRBD1
size: NA
DNA: TGTGCCAGCAGCCGGGACAGCTACGAGCAGTACTTC
CDR3: CASSRDSYEQYF

J: TRBJ2-7
V: TRBV28
D: TRBD1
size: NA
DNA: TGTGCCACCGAGCGGGGACAGGGTTCCTACGAGCAGTACTTC
CDR3: CATERGQGSYEQYF

J: TRBJ2-2
V: TRBV10-3
D: NA
size: NA
DNA: TGTGCCATCAGGACTAGTTGGGGGAACACCGGGGAGCTGTTTTTT
CDR3: CAIRTSWGNTGELFF

J: TRBJ1-2
V: TRBV10-2
D: NA
size: NA
DNA: TGCGCCAGCAGCCAGACACCTCCTAACTATGGCTACACCTTC
CDR3: CASSQTPPNYGYTF

J: TRBJ1-1
V: TRBV5-1
D: NA
size: NA
DNA: TGCGCCAGCAGCCAGGCCGTAGAGAACACTGAAGCTTTCTTT
CDR3: CASSQAVENTEAFF

J: TRBJ1-1
V: TRBV5-4
D: NA
size: NA
DNA: TGTGCCAGCAGCCCCCCTGACAGGAACACTGAAGCTTTCTTT
CDR3: CASSPPDRNTEAFF

J: TRBJ2-2
V: TRBV5-4
D: NA
size: NA
DNA: TGTGCCAGCAGCTTGAAAACTAGTCCCAACACCGGGGAGCTGTTTTTT
CDR3: CASSLKTSPNTGELFF

J: TRBJ2-3
V: TRBV2
D: TRBD2
size: NA
DNA: TGTGCCAGCAGTGAAACGGGGGGGCCGGATACGCAGTATTTT
CDR3: CASSETGGPDTQYF

J: TRBJ2-1
V: TRBV30
D: NA
size: few
DNA: TGTGCCTGGCAGCCCGGGACTTTCGATGAGCAGTTCTTC
CDR3: CAWQPGTFDEQFF

J: TRBJ1-5
V: TRBV4-1
D: TRBD1
size: NA
DNA: TGCGCCAGCAGCCCCGGGACAGGGGATCAGCCCCAGCATTTT
CDR3: CASSPGTGDQPQHF

J: TRBJ1-5
V: TRBV20-1
D: NA
size: NA
DNA: TGCAGTGCTAGTTTGCCAGCGCGCAATCAGCCCCAGCATTTT
CDR3: CSASLPARNQPQHF

J: TRBJ2-1
V: TRBV7-9
D: TRBD2
size: NA
DNA: TGTGCCAGCAGCTTAAAGGCTAGCGGGAGGGGCTCTGAGCAGTTCTTC
CDR3: CASSLKASGRGSEQFF

J: TRBJ1-3
V: TRBV30
D: TRBD1
size: NA
DNA: TGTGCCTGGAGTGTATGGAGGGGGCAAGGAAACACCATATATTTT
CDR3: CAWSVWRGQGNTIYF

J: TRBJ1-2
V: TRBV15
D: TRBD1
size: NA
DNA: TGTGCCACCAGCCGATACTTCGGACAGGGGGCGCACAGCTATGGCTACACCTTC
CDR3: CATSRYFGQGAHSYGYTF

J: TRBJ1-3
V: TRBV7-9
D: TRBD1
size: NA
DNA: TGTGCCAGCAGCCCCAGGGACAGAGAATCTGGAAGCACCATATATTTT
CDR3: CASSPRDRESGSTIYF

J: TRBJ1-1
V: TRBV2
D: NA
size: NA
DNA: TGTGCCAGCAGTAATCTACGGGGGACTGAAGCTTTCTTT
CDR3: CASSNLRGTEAFF

J: TRBJ2-2
V: TRBV6-5
D: TRBD2
size: NA
DNA: TGTGCCAGCAGAAAAGGACTAGAAGGCACCGGGGAGCTGTTTTTT
CDR3: CASRKGLEGTGELFF

J: TRBJ2-7
V: TRBV25-1
D: TRBD1
size: NA
DNA: TGTGCCAGCAGTGAGCGTGGCAGGGGGCCCTACGAGCAGTACTTC
CDR3: CASSERGRGPYEQYF

J: TRBJ1-2
V: TRBV2
D: NA
size: NA
DNA: TGTGCCAGCAGTGACCAGGGTGCGGGGTATGGCTACACCTTC
CDR3: CASSDQGAGYGYTF